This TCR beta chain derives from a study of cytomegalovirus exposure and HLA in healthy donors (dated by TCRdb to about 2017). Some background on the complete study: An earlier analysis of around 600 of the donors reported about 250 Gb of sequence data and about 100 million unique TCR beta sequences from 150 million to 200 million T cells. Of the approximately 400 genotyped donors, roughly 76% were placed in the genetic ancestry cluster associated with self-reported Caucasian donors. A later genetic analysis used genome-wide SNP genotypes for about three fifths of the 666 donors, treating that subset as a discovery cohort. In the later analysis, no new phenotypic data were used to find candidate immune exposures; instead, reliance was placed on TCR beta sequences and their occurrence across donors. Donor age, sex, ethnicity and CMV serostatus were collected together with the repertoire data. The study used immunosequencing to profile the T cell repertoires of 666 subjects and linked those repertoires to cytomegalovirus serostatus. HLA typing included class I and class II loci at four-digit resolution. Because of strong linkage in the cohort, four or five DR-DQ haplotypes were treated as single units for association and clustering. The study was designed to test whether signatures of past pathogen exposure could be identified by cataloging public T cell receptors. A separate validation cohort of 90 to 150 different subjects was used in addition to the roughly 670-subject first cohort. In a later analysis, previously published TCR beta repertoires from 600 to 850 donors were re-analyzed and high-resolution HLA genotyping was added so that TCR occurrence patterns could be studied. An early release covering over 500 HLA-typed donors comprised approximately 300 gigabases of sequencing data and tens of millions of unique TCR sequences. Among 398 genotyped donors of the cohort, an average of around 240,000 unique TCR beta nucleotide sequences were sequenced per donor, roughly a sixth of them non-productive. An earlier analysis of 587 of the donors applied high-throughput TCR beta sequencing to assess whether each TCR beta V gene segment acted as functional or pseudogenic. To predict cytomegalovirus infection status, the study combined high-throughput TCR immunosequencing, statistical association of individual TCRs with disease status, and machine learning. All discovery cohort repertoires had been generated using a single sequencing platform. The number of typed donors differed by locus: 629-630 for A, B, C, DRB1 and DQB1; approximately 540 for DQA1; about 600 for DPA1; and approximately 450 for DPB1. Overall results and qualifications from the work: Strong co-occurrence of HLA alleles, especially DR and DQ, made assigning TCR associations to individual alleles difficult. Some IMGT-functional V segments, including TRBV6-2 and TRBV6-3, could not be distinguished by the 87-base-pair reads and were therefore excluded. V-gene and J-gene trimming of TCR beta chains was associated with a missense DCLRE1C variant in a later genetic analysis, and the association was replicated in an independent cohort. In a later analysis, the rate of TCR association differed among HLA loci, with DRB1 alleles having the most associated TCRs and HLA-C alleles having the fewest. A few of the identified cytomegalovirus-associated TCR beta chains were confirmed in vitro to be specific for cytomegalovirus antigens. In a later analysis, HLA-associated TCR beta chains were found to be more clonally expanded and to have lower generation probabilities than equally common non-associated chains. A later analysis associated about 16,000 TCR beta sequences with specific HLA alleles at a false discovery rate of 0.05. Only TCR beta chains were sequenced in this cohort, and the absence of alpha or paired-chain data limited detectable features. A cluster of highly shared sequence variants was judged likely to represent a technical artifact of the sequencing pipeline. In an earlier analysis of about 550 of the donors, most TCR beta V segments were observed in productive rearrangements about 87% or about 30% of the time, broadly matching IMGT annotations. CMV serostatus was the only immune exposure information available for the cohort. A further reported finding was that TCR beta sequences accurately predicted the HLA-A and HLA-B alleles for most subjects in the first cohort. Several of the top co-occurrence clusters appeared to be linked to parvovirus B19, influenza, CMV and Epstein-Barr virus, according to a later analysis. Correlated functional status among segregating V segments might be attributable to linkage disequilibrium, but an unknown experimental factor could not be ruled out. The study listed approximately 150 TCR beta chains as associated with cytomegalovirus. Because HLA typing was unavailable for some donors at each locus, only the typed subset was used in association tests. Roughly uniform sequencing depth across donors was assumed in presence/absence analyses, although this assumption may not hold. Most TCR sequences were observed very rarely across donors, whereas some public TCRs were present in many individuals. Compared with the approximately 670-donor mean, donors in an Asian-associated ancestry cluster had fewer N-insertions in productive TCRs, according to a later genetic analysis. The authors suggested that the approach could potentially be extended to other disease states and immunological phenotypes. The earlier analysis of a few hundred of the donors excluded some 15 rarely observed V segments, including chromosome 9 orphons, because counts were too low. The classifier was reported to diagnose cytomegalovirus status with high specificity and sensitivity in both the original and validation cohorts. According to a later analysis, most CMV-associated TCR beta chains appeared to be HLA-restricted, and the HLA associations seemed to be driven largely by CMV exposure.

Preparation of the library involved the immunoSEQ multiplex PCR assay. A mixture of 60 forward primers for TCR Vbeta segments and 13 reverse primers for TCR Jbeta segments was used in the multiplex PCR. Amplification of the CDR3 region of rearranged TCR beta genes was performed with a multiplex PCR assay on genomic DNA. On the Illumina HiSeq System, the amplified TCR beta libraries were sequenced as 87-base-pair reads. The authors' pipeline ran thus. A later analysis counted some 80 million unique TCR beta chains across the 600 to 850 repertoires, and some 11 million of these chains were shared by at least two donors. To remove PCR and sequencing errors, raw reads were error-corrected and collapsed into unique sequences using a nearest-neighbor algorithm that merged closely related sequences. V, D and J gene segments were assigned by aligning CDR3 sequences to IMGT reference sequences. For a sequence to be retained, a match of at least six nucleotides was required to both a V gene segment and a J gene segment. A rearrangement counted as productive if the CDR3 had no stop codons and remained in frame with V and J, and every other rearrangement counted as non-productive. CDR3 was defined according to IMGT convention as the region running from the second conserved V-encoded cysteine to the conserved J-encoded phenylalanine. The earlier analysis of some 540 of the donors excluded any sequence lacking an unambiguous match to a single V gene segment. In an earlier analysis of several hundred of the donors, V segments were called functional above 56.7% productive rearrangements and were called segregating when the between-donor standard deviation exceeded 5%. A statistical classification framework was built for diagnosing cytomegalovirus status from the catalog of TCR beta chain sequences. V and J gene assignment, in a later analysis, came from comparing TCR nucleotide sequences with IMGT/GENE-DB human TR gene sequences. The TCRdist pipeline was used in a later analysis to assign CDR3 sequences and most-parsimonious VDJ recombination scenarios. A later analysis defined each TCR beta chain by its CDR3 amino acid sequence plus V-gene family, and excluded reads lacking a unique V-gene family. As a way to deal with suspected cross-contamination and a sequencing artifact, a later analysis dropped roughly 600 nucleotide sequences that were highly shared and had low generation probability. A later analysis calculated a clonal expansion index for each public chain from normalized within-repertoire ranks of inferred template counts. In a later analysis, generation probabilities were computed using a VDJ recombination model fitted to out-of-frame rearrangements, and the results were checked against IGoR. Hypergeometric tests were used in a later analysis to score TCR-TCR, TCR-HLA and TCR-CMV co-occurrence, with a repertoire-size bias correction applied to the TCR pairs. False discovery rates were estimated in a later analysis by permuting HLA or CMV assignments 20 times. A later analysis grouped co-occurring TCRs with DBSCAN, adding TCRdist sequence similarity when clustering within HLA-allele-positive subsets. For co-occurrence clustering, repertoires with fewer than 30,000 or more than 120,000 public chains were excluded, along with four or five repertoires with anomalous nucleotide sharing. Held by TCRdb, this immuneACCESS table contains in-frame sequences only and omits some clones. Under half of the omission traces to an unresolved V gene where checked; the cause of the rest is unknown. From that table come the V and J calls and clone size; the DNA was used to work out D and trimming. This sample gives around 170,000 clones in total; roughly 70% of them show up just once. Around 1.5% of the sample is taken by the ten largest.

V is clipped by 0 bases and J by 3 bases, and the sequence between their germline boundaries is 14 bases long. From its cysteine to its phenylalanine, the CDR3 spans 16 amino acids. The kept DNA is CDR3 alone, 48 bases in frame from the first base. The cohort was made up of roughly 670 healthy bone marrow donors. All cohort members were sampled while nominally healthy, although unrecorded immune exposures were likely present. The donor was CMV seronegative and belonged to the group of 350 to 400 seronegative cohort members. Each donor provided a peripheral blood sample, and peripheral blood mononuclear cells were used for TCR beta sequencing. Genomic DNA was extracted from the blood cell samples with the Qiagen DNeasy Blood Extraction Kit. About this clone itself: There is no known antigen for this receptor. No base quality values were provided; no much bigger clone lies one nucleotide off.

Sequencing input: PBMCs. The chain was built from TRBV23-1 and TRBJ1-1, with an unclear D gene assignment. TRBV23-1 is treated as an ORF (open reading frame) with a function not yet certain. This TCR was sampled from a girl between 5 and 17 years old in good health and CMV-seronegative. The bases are TGCGCCAGCAGTCAATCTAGTACGGGGTTGGACACTGAAGCTTTCTTT. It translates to CASSQSSTGLDTEAFF.